The clone carrying this TCR beta chain was seen many times. Its antigen is undetermined. The authors ran a second PCR of roughly 7 to 11 cycles using a sample-barcoded 5' primer and a J-beta primer mix. A single record per CDR3 protein comes from TCRdb applying MiXCR to the 5' RACE reads. The sample contains approximately 1.5 million distinct CDR3 sequences, about 35% of which appear only once. This specimen comes from a study of blood T cells in healthy people across ages. General observations from the study: Greater diversity and more naive CD4+ cells were seen in long-lived donors than in aged donors.

Germline V gene lookup returns CDR1 SGHRS and CDR2 YFSETQ. This CDR3 has 16 amino acids. Trimming cost V 2 bases and J 2 bases; bases outside gene matches: 8. Isolating PBMCs gave at least 6.5 million of these cells per sample. Sequencing was carried out using blood. The chain recombines TRBV5-1 with TRBJ2-5, with 8 positions matching TRBD1. This TCR came from a woman aged 30 to 39 in good health. The CDR3 bases are TGCGCCAGCAGCTTTACTCTACAGGGGGTGCAAGAGACCCAGTACTTC. It translates to CASSFTLQGVQETQYF. The complete variable domain, with remaining parts taken from reference TRBV5-1 and TRBJ2-5, reads KAGVTQTPRYLIKTRGQQVTLSCSPISGHRSVSWYQQTPGQGLQFLFEYFSETQRNKGNFPGRFSGRQFSNSRSEMNVSTLELGDSALYLCASSFTLQGVQETQYFGPGTRLLVL.